This T cell receptor beta chain was sequenced for a study of tissue T cells after allogeneic stem cell transplantation. This CDR3 is built from 15 residues. Trimming cost V 3 bases and J 7 bases; bases outside gene matches: 8. Germline V gives CDR1 NSHNY, CDR2 SYGAGN. Here immunoSEQ multiplex PCR was the method, and the copy in TCRdb shows in-frame clones only, minus some. The table shows a few thousand clones, with around 52% occurring only once. The sample's time point: mouse harvest day 7 after allogeneic transplant. The graft held 10^6 splenic CD5+ T cells and 10^7 T-cell-depleted bone marrow cells. As concerns this clone: Mouse germline and gene names are used. The read terminates 1 residue ahead of where the CDR3 ends, so the germline J gene completes it.

The V and J genes are TRBV13-1 and TRBJ2-7; TRBD2 matches 12 bases. This receptor was taken from a female BALB/c mouse given C57BL/6 T cells with graft-versus-host disease after an allogeneic hematopoietic cell transplant. Sample: gut tissue. Partial CDR3 DNA: TGTGCCAGCAGTGTCAGACTGGGGGGGCGCGAGGAACAGTAC. Amino acid sequence: CASSVRLGGREEQY. The CDR3 in full is CASSVRLGGREEQYF.